The 30 T cell receptor beta chains below were found in one sample sequenced in a study of cytomegalovirus exposure and HLA in healthy donors (dated by TCRdb to about 2017). Preparation of the library involved the immunoSEQ multiplex PCR assay. For the multiplex PCR, a mixture combining 60 forward primers for TCR Vbeta segments and 13 reverse primers for TCR Jbeta segments was used. Here the immuneACCESS table is served through TCRdb, limited to in-frame sequences with V and J called. Missing clones are a known gap in these copies; in checked studies unresolved V genes cover under half, and the rest lacks a known reason. This sample gives under 200,000 clones in total; around 64% of them show up just once. Together, the top ten hold over 2.5% of the sample. The material sequenced was PBMCs. These receptor sequences come from a woman between 25 and 40 years old in good health and CMV-seronegative.

The chain uses TRBV7-3 and TRBJ2-5; 8 nucleotides line up with TRBD2. The germline V gene has CDR1 SGHTA and CDR2 FQGTGA. V shed 5 bases and J 4 bases; nucleotides not matched to a gene: 9. CDR3 length equals 15 residues. CDR3 nucleotide sequence: TGTGCCAGCAGCCCCGTCGGGGGGGGTGGAGAGACCCAGTACTTC. It translates to CASSPVGGGGETQYF. Filled out from reference TRBV7-3 and TRBJ2-5, the complete variable domain reads GAGVSQTPSNKVTEKGKYVELRCDPISGHTALYWYRQSLGQGPEFLIYFQGTGAADDSGLPNDRFFAVRPEGSVSTLKIQRTERGDSAVYLCASSPVGGGGETQYFGPGTRLLVL.

The chain couples TRBV7-2 to TRBJ2-7; a weak D match, TRBD1 (5 bases). The CDR3 runs to 15 residues. The V end was cut by 4 bases, the J end by 1 base, with 14 bases between. Germline V gives CDR1 SGHTA, CDR2 FQGNSA. This chain's CDR3 is CASSWTPTDSYEQYF. In nucleotides, the CDR3 is TGTGCCAGCAGCTGGACACCCACGGATTCCTACGAGCAGTACTTC. Drawing the rest from reference TRBV7-2 and TRBJ2-7, the complete variable domain is GAGVSQSPSNKVTEKGKDVELRCDPISGHTALYWYRQSLGQGLEFLIYFQGNSAPDKSGLPSDRFSAERTGGSVSTLTIQRTQQEDSAVYLCASSWTPTDSYEQYFGPGTRLTVT.

In this sample, this clone turned up once. The CDR3 here is CASSIYTGELFF. The CDR3 bases are TGTGCCAGCAGCATCTACACCGGGGAGCTGTTTTTT. This chain joins TRBV7-2 and TRBJ2-2; D is undetermined. This CDR3 contains 12 residues. V was pared by 5 bases and J by 3 bases, with 4 bases between. In germline, CDR1 is SGHTA, CDR2 FQGNSA.

This clone was picked up a small number of times. V and J are TRBV28 and TRBJ2-7; D is perhaps TRBD2 (5 bases). The CDR3 has 14 amino acids. CDR1 is MDHEN and CDR2 is SYDVKM in the germline V gene. V lost 0 bases and J lost 5, with 11 bases in between. The CDR3 DNA reads TGTGCCAGCAGTTTATGGGACGGGATCCACGAGCAGTACTTC. Translating it yields CASSLWDGIHEQYF.

The V call is TRBV5-1, the J call TRBJ1-2; D is unclear. Trimming took 2 bases from V and 7 from J, leaving 15 bases between them. Germline lookup yields CDR1 SGHRS and CDR2 YFSETQ. CDR3 length equals 14 residues. The CDR3 DNA sequence: TGCGCCAGCAGCTTACGGGAGATGCCCCCTGGCTACACCTTC. Its protein is CASSLREMPPGYTF.

The genes are TRBV25-1 and TRBJ2-1; 8 bases agree with TRBD2. J lost 6 bases, V lost 2 bases, and 6 bases had no gene match. This CDR3 has 15 residues. Germline-derived CDR1 and CDR2 are MGHDK and SYGVNS. CDR3 sequence reads: CASSEKGLALNEQFF. CDR3 bases: TGTGCCAGCAGTGAAAAAGGACTAGCCCTCAATGAGCAGTTCTTC.

The rearrangement joins TRBV5-5 to TRBJ1-4, with D uncertain. From germline, CDR1 is SGHKS and CDR2 YYEKEE (reference sequence). The CDR3 extends over 14 amino acids. V lost 0 bases and J lost 7, with 10 bases in between. CDR3 bases: TGTGCCAGCAGCTTGGAAAATTGGAGTGAAAAACTGTTTTTT. This encodes CASSLENWSEKLFF.

The chain carries TRBV19 and TRBJ2-5; 15 nucleotides align to TRBD2. V lost 5 bases and J lost 4; bases outside the gene matches: 8. The CDR3 is made up of 17 amino acids. Looked up from germline, CDR1 is LNHDA and CDR2 is SQIVND (reference sequence). The chain's CDR3 is CASSLGLAGGLGETQYF. CDR3 DNA sequence: TGTGCCAGTAGTCTCGGACTAGCGGGGGGGCTGGGAGAGACCCAGTACTTC.

The chain has TRBV7-9 and TRBJ1-2, with D unclear. Germline CDR1 SEHNR, CDR2 FQNEAQ (reference sequence). The CDR3 sequence is 12 residues long. Between the trimmed V and J ends, which lost 3 bases and 4 bases, there was a span of 6 bases. The CDR3 nucleotides read TGTGCCAGCAGCTTCGAGGGCTATGGCTACACCTTC. Its protein is CASSFEGYGYTF.

The chain couples TRBV30 to TRBJ1-5, with D unclear. This CDR3 region has 13 residues. Germline values: CDR1 GTSNPN, CDR2 SVGIG (reference sequence). Trimming removed 2 bases at V and 3 bases at J, with 8 bases between. The CDR3, as DNA: TGTGCCTGGAGTCGGAGCAACAATCAGCCCCAGCATTTT. This gives the protein CAWSRSNNQPQHF.

The J gene is TRBJ2-7, the V gene TRBV5-8; 13 bases match TRBD2. The CDR3 runs to 16 residues. CDR1 is SGHTS and CDR2 is YDEGEE in the germline V gene. V was pared by 6 bases and J by 7 bases, with 13 bases of the junction left unmatched. DNA of the CDR3: TGTGCCAGCAACCCCGGACTAGCGGGAGCGGGAAGGGAGCAGTACTTC. It codes for CASNPGLAGAGREQYF. Supplemented by reference TRBV5-8 and TRBJ2-7, the full variable domain reads EAGVTQSPTHLIKTRGQQATLRCSPISGHTSVYWYQQALGLGLQFLLWYDEGEERNRGNFPPRFSGRQFPNYSSELNVNALELEDSALYLCASNPGLAGAGREQYFGPGTRLTVT.

The chain employs TRBV7-9 and TRBJ2-7; maybe TRBD2 (6 bases). The germline gives CDR1 SEHNR, CDR2 FQNEAQ (reference sequence). The length of the CDR3 is 14 residues. With 2 bases removed from V and 3 bases from J, the gap between germline ends came to 11 bases. CDR3 sequence: CASSLPDGSYEQYF. DNA for the CDR3: TGTGCCAGCAGCTTACCCGACGGGAGCTACGAGCAGTACTTC.

V usage is TRBV7-6 and J usage is TRBJ2-5; the D gene is possibly TRBD1 (5 bases). Germline V CDR1 and CDR2: SGHVS, FNYEAQ. Between the trimmed V and J ends, which lost 2 bases and 1 base, there was a span of 8 bases. This CDR3 region has 14 residues. CDR3 coding DNA: TGTGCCAGCAGCTTACAGGGTTTCCAAGAGACCCAGTACTTC. It yields the protein CASSLQGFQETQYF.

The V and J genes are TRBV18 and TRBJ2-7, with 9 bases identical to TRBD1. Per germline, CDR1 KGHSH and CDR2 LQKENI. Germline trimming cut 3 bases from V and 3 bases from J; bases unmatched to any gene: 3. The CDR3 spans 14 residues. The CDR3 region is CASSPGTGNYEQYF. The CDR3 DNA sequence: TGTGCCAGCTCACCCGGGACAGGGAACTACGAGCAGTACTTC.

The chain uses TRBV20-1 and TRBJ2-7; perhaps TRBD2 as D (5 bases). There are 11 residues in the CDR3. In germline, CDR1 is DFQATT, CDR2 SNEGSKA (reference sequence). Trimming stripped 7 bases from V and 3 bases from J, with 10 bases between. The CDR3 sequence is CSVSGNYEQYF. In nucleotides, the CDR3 is TGCAGTGTCTCCGGGAACTACGAGCAGTACTTC.

The chain links TRBV19 to TRBJ1-1; D may be TRBD1 (5 bases). V lost 5 bases, J lost 3 bases, and 13 bases lay in between. This CDR3 contains 14 residues. Germline CDR1 reads LNHDA; CDR2 reads SQIVND (reference sequence). CDR3 amino acids: CASSGDSGDTEAFF. In nucleotides, the CDR3 is TGTGCCAGTAGTGGGGACTCTGGGGACACTGAAGCTTTCTTT.

DNA of the CDR3: TGTGCCAGCAGCTTAGGAACAAGCACAGATACGCAGTATTTT. It encodes CASSLGTSTDTQYF. The rearrangement joins TRBV11-1 to TRBJ2-3; D not certain. The length of the CDR3 is 14 residues. V was clipped by 1 base and J by 0 bases, with 5 bases between them. The germline CDR1 and CDR2 sequences are SGHAT and FQDESV (reference sequence).

A note on this clone: Compared with germline, one end of the junction differs, possibly owing to a read error. The chain joins TRBV7-9 to TRBJ1-1; TRBD1 is a possible D gene (5 bases). Germline CDR1 and CDR2: SEHNR and FQNEAQ (reference sequence). The CDR3 consists of 15 residues. In DNA form, the CDR3 reads TGTGCCAGCAGTTTAGGCGGGGCTGGGAGCACTGAAGCTTTCTTT. It yields the protein CASSLGGAGSTEAFF.

The V call is TRBV10-3, the J call TRBJ2-5; 9 positions match TRBD2. V trimming: 7 bases; J trimming: 12 bases; junction bases outside the gene matches: 12. Germline V gives CDR1 ENHRY, CDR2 SYGVKD. This CDR3 is 13 amino acids long. CDR3 amino acids: CAIMGREGGGKYF. DNA of the CDR3: TGTGCCATCATGGGGCGGGAGGGAGGCGGCAAGTACTTC.

V is TRBV9 and J is TRBJ1-2; unclear D gene. Looked up from germline, CDR1 is SGDLS and CDR2 is YYNGEE. The CDR3 contains 12 residues. Between the trimmed V and J ends, which lost 3 bases and 5 bases, there was a span of 8 bases. The CDR3 loop reads CASSGLGYGYTF. The CDR3 DNA reads as TGTGCCAGCAGCGGACTTGGGTATGGCTACACCTTC.

The chain is built from TRBV28 and TRBJ2-1; possibly TRBD2 for D (6 bases). Germline assignment: CDR1 MDHEN and CDR2 SYDVKM. The CDR3 is 14 residues long. Between the trimmed V and J ends, which lost 2 bases and 8 bases, there was a span of 13 bases. The CDR3 here is CASSLARGMDEQFF. Here the CDR3 DNA reads TGTGCCAGCAGTTTAGCCCGGGGGATGGATGAGCAGTTCTTC.

The chain links TRBV28 to TRBJ2-7; TRBD1 agrees at 9 bases. This CDR3 comprises 15 residues. Germline values: CDR1 MDHEN, CDR2 SYDVKM. The V gene end was trimmed by 6 bases and the J gene end by 5 bases; junction bases not matched to a gene: 11. The CDR3 DNA reads TGTGCCAGCAGCGGACCCGGGACAGGGAGGAACGAGCAGTACTTC. Protein: CASSGPGTGRNEQYF.

This clone was counted a single time. V usage is TRBV5-5 and J usage is TRBJ2-7; a weak D match, TRBD1 (5 bases). The V and J ends lost 6 bases and 1 base respectively, with 11 bases between them. The CDR3 sequence is 13 residues long. From germline, CDR1 is SGHKS and CDR2 YYEKEE (reference sequence). CDR3 region: CASTQGDSYEQYF. The DNA for the CDR3 is TGTGCCAGCACGCAAGGGGATTCCTACGAGCAGTACTTC.

V and J are TRBV4-2 and TRBJ1-6, with a weak D call TRBD1 (6 bases). CDR1 and CDR2 (germline): LGHNA, YNFKEQ. The CDR3 has 16 residues. Trimming took 2 bases from V and 0 from J, leaving 8 bases between them. The CDR3 loop is CASSQTGLSYNSPLHF. In DNA form, the CDR3 reads TGTGCCAGCAGCCAAACAGGGCTCTCCTATAATTCACCCCTCCACTTT.

This clone was detected only a few times. The gene calls are TRBV4-2 and TRBJ1-4; TRBD1 aligns across 11 bases. The CDR3 is 16 residues long. Germline V gene lookup returns CDR1 LGHNA and CDR2 YNFKEQ. The ends lost 0 bases at V and 8 bases at J; junction bases unmatched: 5. The CDR3 nucleotides read TGTGCCAGCAGCCAAGATTTTGGGACAGGGGGGGAAAAACTGTTTTTT. It codes for CASSQDFGTGGEKLFF.

This chain connects TRBV5-4 to TRBJ2-1; a possible D gene is TRBD2 (5 bases). Trimming pared 4 bases from V and 7 bases from J, leaving 21 bases between. Germline values: CDR1 SGHNT, CDR2 YYREEE (reference sequence). CDR3 size: 16 residues. The CDR3 protein is CASSASPSPSGNEQFF. The CDR3 DNA sequence: TGTGCCAGCAGCGCCTCCCCATCCCCCTCGGGGAATGAGCAGTTCTTC.

This chain joins TRBV5-5 and TRBJ1-2; 9 nucleotides agree with TRBD1. From germline, CDR1 is SGHKS and CDR2 YYEKEE (reference sequence). V shed 4 bases and J 4 bases; nucleotides not matched to a gene: 2. The CDR3 extends over 13 amino acids. This CDR3 is CASSRDRAYGYTF. The DNA of the CDR3 is TGTGCCAGCAGCCGGGACAGGGCCTATGGCTACACCTTC.

This clone was seen only a few times. This chain connects TRBV7-9 to TRBJ1-3, with TRBD1 as a possible D gene (6 bases). Germline V gene sequence: CDR1 SEHNR, CDR2 FQNEAQ (reference sequence). V lost 5 bases and J 4 bases, leaving 18 bases between the germline ends. This CDR3 is 16 amino acids long. CDR3 residues: CASSRSGGAKGNTIYF. The CDR3 DNA follows: TGTGCCAGCAGCCGCAGCGGGGGGGCGAAAGGAAACACCATATATTTT.

The chain employs TRBV29-1 and TRBJ2-3; 10 bases line up with TRBD1. This CDR3 is 15 amino acids long. Unmatched junction bases numbered 8, after V lost 4 bases and J lost 4 bases. Germline CDR1 SQVTM, CDR2 ANQGSEA. In DNA form, the CDR3 reads TGCAGCGTTGCCGGGACAGGGGCTCAAGCAGATACGCAGTATTTT. This codes for CSVAGTGAQADTQYF.

The rearrangement links TRBV19 to TRBJ2-3, with D uncertain. The CDR3 extends over 13 amino acids. V was cut by 3 bases and J by 2 bases, with 6 bases left in between. The germline gives CDR1 LNHDA, CDR2 SQIVND (reference sequence). CDR3 protein: CASSIIDTDTQYF. As DNA, the CDR3 is TGTGCCAGTAGTATTATAGACACAGATACGCAGTATTTT.